The entry that follows covers one T cell receptor beta chain sequence. The data stem from a study of blood T cell repertoires in COVID-19. The CDR3 totals 16 residues. Germline CDR1 LNHDA, CDR2 SQIVND (reference sequence). With V trimmed by 5 bases and J by 7 bases, 8 bases remained unmatched. Produced via immunoSEQ multiplex PCR; TCRdb's table is partial and in-frame only. The table includes about 81,000 clones, over 75% detected once. The chain has TRBV19 and TRBJ2-2; 12 nucleotides agree with TRBD2. The receptor was derived from an older man with active or convalescent COVID-19. The sequenced sample consisted of peripheral blood. The DNA of the CDR3 is TGTGCCAGTAGTCCGCGACTAGCGGGGGTTGGCGGGGAGCTGTTTTTT. Translated: CASSPRLAGVGGELFF.